This TCR beta chain came from a study of tumor and adjacent non-tumor tissue in lung cancer. Study as a whole: About 4.2 million productive TCRbeta reads were obtained per sample on average.

Germline CDR1 MNHNS, CDR2 SASEGT. With 6 bases removed from V and 7 bases from J, the gap between germline ends came to 14 bases. This CDR3 region has 13 residues. Study-wide results and caveats: Compared with tumor, normal lung showed significantly lower TCR diversity. Patients with more diverse tumor TCRs had worse survival.

With regard to this clonotype: Its antigen is unknown.

TCRbeta libraries were built with three rounds of nested PCR, modified from ARM-PCR. From the multiplex PCR reads, TCRdb called clonotypes with MiXCR, one entry per CDR3 protein. The sample yields roughly 220,000 distinct CDR3 sequences, about two thirds seen once. This sample's RNA came from whole unsorted tissue. The rearrangement uses TRBV6-1 and TRBJ2-3, with unresolved D. Sequenced sample: lung tumor tissue. This TCR derives from a man in his sixties with non-small cell lung cancer. CDR3 loop: CASRGGVANTQYF. CDR3 coding DNA: TGTGCCAGCAGGGGTGGGGTTGCCAATACGCAGTATTTT.